These T cell receptor beta chains were read from a single sample in a study of identical twins. TCRdb independently ran MiXCR on the 5' RACE reads; one entry per CDR3 protein. The profile shows fewer than 450,000 distinct CDR3 sequences, approximately 9.1% of them singletons. The sequenced sample was naive T cells sorted from blood. The receptors originated from a woman in her forties or fifties in good health. CDR3s include the opening cysteine and the closing phenylalanine or tryptophan. The order of the fields is CDR3 protein, CDR3 DNA, V gene, clone size, J gene, D gene. The D gene is left open where the match is weak. Not every row has a clone size; where given, it reads once, few, many or a size class.

CASSAEESGGRETQYF TGTGCCAGCAGCGCTGAGGAGAGTGGGGGTCGGGAGACCCAGTACTTC TRBV7-9 - TRBJ2-5 -
CASSYTSGGTLF TGTGCCAGCAGCTATACTAGCGGAGGGACACTCTTC TRBV7-9 many TRBJ2-1 TRBD2
CASSEPGGAYNEQFF TGTGCCAGCAGTGAACCGGGGGGCGCCTACAATGAGCAGTTCTTC TRBV25-1 many TRBJ2-1 -
CAWSVRTNQPQHF TGTGCCTGGAGTGTAAGGACCAATCAGCCCCAGCATTTT TRBV30 - TRBJ1-5 -
CASSPSGTSYNEQFF TGCGCCAGCAGCCCTAGCGGAACCTCCTACAATGAGCAGTTCTTC TRBV5-1 few TRBJ2-1 TRBD2
CASILGSSAGDEQFF TGTGCCAGCATTCTGGGCAGTAGTGCCGGCGATGAGCAGTTCTTC TRBV12-3/TRBV12-4 - TRBJ2-1 -
CASTPNRGAASYNEQFF TGTGCCAGCACCCCCAACAGGGGTGCTGCCTCCTACAATGAGCAGTTCTTC TRBV12-3/TRBV12-4 many TRBJ2-1 TRBD1
CASDNGNLQAGELFF TGCGCCAGCGACAACGGGAATCTCCAAGCTGGGGAGCTGTTTTTT TRBV5-1 few TRBJ2-2 -
CASSLEQGRMDEQFF TGTGCCAGCAGTTTAGAACAGGGGCGCATGGATGAGCAGTTCTTC TRBV27 - TRBJ2-1 TRBD1
CASSERLAGDNEQFF TGTGCCAGCAGTGAACGCTTAGCGGGAGACAATGAGCAGTTCTTC TRBV6-5 - TRBJ2-1 TRBD2
CAWDGGQGFGYTF TGTGCCTGGGACGGGGGACAGGGGTTTGGCTACACCTTC TRBV30 many TRBJ1-2 TRBD1
CASSPFGRASSYNEQFF TGCGCCAGCAGCCCCTTCGGGAGGGCCAGCTCCTACAATGAGCAGTTCTTC TRBV5-1 many TRBJ2-1 TRBD2
CSASDVGAEAFF TGCAGTGCCAGTGATGTGGGAGCTGAAGCTTTCTTT TRBV20-1 many TRBJ1-1 -
CASNPSGSSYEQYF TGTGCCAGTAATCCTAGCGGGTCCTCCTACGAGCAGTACTTC TRBV6-2/TRBV6-3 - TRBJ2-7 TRBD2
CASSLGLLNTGELFF TGTGCCAGCAGCCTCGGCCTATTGAACACCGGGGAGCTGTTTTTT TRBV9 - TRBJ2-2 -
CASTTVTYTEAFF TGTGCCAGCACCACCGTAACCTACACTGAAGCTTTCTTT TRBV6-6 few TRBJ1-1 -
CASSRDTRDTQYF TGTGCCAGCAGTCGGGATACCAGGGATACGCAGTATTTT TRBV11-3 - TRBJ2-3 -
CSARSLDVIFEQFF TGCAGTGCTAGATCTCTGGACGTTATTTTTGAGCAGTTCTTC TRBV20-1 many TRBJ2-1 -
CASRPHPGLSYEQYF TGTGCCAGCAGACCCCACCCGGGTCTATCCTACGAGCAGTACTTC TRBV12-3/TRBV12-4 - TRBJ2-7 -
CASSPIDRLNTEAFF TGTGCCAGCAGTCCAATAGACAGGCTGAACACTGAAGCTTTCTTT TRBV12-3/TRBV12-4 many TRBJ1-1 -
CASSIQGGDTQYF TGTGCCAGCAGCATACAGGGAGGAGATACGCAGTATTTT TRBV7-2 many TRBJ2-3 -
CSARDLGGTGTERDSPLHF TGCAGTGCTAGAGATCTCGGAGGGACAGGGACTGAGAGGGATTCACCCCTCCACTTT TRBV20-1 - TRBJ1-6 TRBD1
CSVTMAGGNQPQHF TGCAGCGTCACCATGGCCGGGGGCAATCAGCCCCAGCATTTT TRBV29-1 many TRBJ1-5 -
CASRPSGPFPYEQYF TGTGCCTCACGGCCGTCAGGGCCCTTCCCCTACGAGCAGTACTTC TRBV12-3/TRBV12-4 few TRBJ2-7 -